Described below is a single TCR beta chain sequence and its context. Its antigen is as yet unknown. Donors gave approximately 9.9 milliliters of peripheral blood apiece. This entry comes from a study of blood T cells in healthy people across ages. A second about 6 to 12 cycle PCR used barcoded and J-beta primers. TCRdb recomputed calls from the 5' RACE reads with MiXCR, one row per CDR3 protein. This table holds about 640,000 distinct CDR3 sequences, roughly 50% found once. Study results and limitations: The donors' CMV status was not determined, possibly confounding changes in expanded clonotypes. It was held that the diversity estimates obtained from one million T cells were underestimates.

Sequenced: blood. The sequence came from a man aged 55 to 69 in good health.

The CDR3 DNA is TGTGCCAGTAGTCGCACCCTAGCGGGGGGAGATAATGAGCAGTTCTTC. Protein sequence: CASSRTLAGGDNEQFF. The chain joins TRBV19 to TRBJ2-1; TRBD2 agrees at 11 bases. V gave up 5 bases and J gave up 7 bases; unmatched junction bases: 10. CDR1 is LNHDA, CDR2 SQIVND, per germline (reference sequence). The CDR3 consists of 16 residues.